The 24 T cell receptor beta chains below all came from one sample that was sequenced in a study of EBV T-cell therapy then PD-1 blockade in nasopharyngeal carcinoma. These receptors' antigens are unknown. Specified treatment: AdE1-LMPpoly-expanded autologous EBV-specific T-cell therapy followed by anti-PD-1 nivolumab. Sequencing used immunoSEQ multiplex PCR; TCRdb keeps in-frame clones, though not all of them. Of 14,000 or so clones in the sample, under 90% were seen once. Sample: CD8+ T cells from blood, taken around day 100 from a patient whose treatment included autologous EBV-specific T cells and nivolumab. Every receptor here comes from a man aged 35-49 years with nasopharyngeal carcinoma.

The chain employs TRBV4-3 and TRBJ2-3; D gene ambiguous. CDR1 is LGHNA, CDR2 YSLEER, per germline. This CDR3 contains 14 residues. Trimming cost V 4 bases and J 6 bases, with 14 bases left between them. The CDR3 bases are TGCGCCAGCAGCCCCTCCTGGGTTGGGGATACGCAGTATTTT. This encodes CASSPSWVGDTQYF.

This clone has only one observation. The rearrangement joins TRBV10-2 to TRBJ2-5; 8 nucleotides agree with TRBD2. V lost 0 bases, J lost 4 bases, and 7 bases stayed unmatched. Germline values: CDR1 WSHSY, CDR2 SAAADI. CDR3 size: 16 residues. This CDR3 reads CASSESISGLGETQYF. The CDR3, as DNA: TGCGCCAGCAGTGAGTCGATTTCGGGACTAGGAGAGACCCAGTACTTC.

V gene TRBV29-1 combines with J gene TRBJ1-2, with a weak D call TRBD1 (5 bases). Per germline, CDR1 SQVTM and CDR2 ANQGSEA. Trimming took off 0 bases at V and 3 bases at J, with 17 bases between the two ends. CDR3 length: 16 amino acids. CDR3 sequence reads: CSVEDMGGKGDYGYTF. The DNA of the CDR3 is TGCAGCGTTGAAGATATGGGGGGGAAGGGCGACTATGGCTACACCTTC.

This clone was seen only a few times. The chain couples TRBV6-6 to TRBJ2-7; 11 bases line up with TRBD1. From germline, CDR1 is MNHNY and CDR2 SVGAGI (reference sequence). CDR3 length: 15 residues. After removal of 2 bases from V and 3 bases from J, the junction contained 3 bases not matched to a gene. CDR3 in amino acids: CASSYGTGGFYEQYF. The CDR3 DNA sequence: TGTGCCAGCAGTTACGGGACAGGGGGTTTCTACGAGCAGTACTTC.

The chain carries TRBV7-8 and TRBJ1-5; D possibly corresponds to TRBD1 (5 bases). CDR3 length: 15 amino acids. Trimming shortened V by 1 base and J by 3 bases, and 10 bases separated the two germline ends. Germline V gene data show CDR1 as SGHVS and CDR2 as FQNEAQ. The CDR3 coding sequence is TGTGCCAGCAGCTTAGGAGGGGCCGACAATCAGCCCCAGCATTTT. Protein: CASSLGGADNQPQHF.

This chain links TRBV7-9 with TRBJ2-7, with D uncertain. CDR3 size: 11 residues. Trimming stripped 0 bases from V and 6 bases from J, with 3 bases between. Germline V CDR1 and CDR2: SEHNR, FQNEAQ (reference sequence). This CDR3 reads CASSLAGEQYF. In DNA form, the CDR3 reads TGTGCCAGCAGCTTAGCTGGCGAGCAGTACTTC. The full variable domain, completed using reference TRBV7-9 and TRBJ2-7, is DTGVSQNPRHKITKRGQNVTFRCDPISEHNRLYWYRQTLGQGPEFLTYFQNEAQLEKSRLLSDRFSAERPKGSFSTLEIQRTEQGDSAMYLCASSLAGEQYFGPGTRLTVT.

This chain links TRBV4-1 with TRBJ1-5; no clear D. CDR1 is MGHRA and CDR2 is YSYEKL in the germline V gene. Trimming took 5 bases from V and 2 from J, leaving 10 bases between them. The CDR3 covers 14 residues. The CDR3 protein is CASSNGGGNQPQHF. CDR3 DNA: TGCGCCAGCAGCAATGGTGGTGGCAATCAGCCCCAGCATTTT.

The chain joins TRBV7-7 to TRBJ2-3, with a weak D call TRBD2 (7 bases). The CDR3 has 16 amino acids. Trimming removed 5 bases from V and 5 bases from J, with 20 bases in between. Germline loops: CDR1 SSHAT, CDR2 FNYEAQ (reference sequence). CDR3 sequence reads: CASSRVEGGAVDTQYF. The CDR3 nucleotides read TGTGCCAGCAGCCGTGTAGAAGGGGGGGCGGTAGATACGCAGTATTTT.

The rearrangement uses TRBV15 and TRBJ1-5; 7 nucleotides match TRBD1. With 11 bases clipped from V and 2 bases from J, the junction kept 12 bases outside the gene matches. Germline CDR1 is LNHNV and CDR2 is YYDKDF (reference sequence). CDR3 size: 15 residues. The CDR3 here is CAAASQGEGNQPQHF. CDR3 nucleotides: TGTGCCGCCGCATCCCAGGGGGAGGGCAATCAGCCCCAGCATTTT.

The chain recombines TRBV10-3 with TRBJ1-5; possible D gene TRBD1, 5 bases. The CDR3 totals 15 residues. Deletions cut 0 bases from V and 3 bases from J, with 9 bases between. Germline-derived CDR1 and CDR2 are ENHRY and SYGVKD. DNA for the CDR3: TGTGCCATCAGTGAGTCGACAGCGGACAATCAGCCCCAGCATTTT. Amino acid sequence: CAISESTADNQPQHF.

Turning to this clone: Other DNA variants within this sample encode the same CDR3. The V and J genes are TRBV7-9 and TRBJ1-5, with D tentatively TRBD1 (5 bases). CDR1 and CDR2 from the germline V gene are SEHNR and FQNEAQ (reference sequence). The V gene lost 5 bases and the J gene lost 4 bases, with 12 bases spanning the gap. This CDR3 is built from 14 residues. CDR3 nucleotide sequence: TGTGCCAGCAGCCACCATTCAGGGAATCAGCCCCAGCATTTT. Protein product: CASSHHSGNQPQHF. The full variable domain, in which reference TRBV7-9 and TRBJ1-5 provide the parts outside the CDR3, is DTGVSQNPRHKITKRGQNVTFRCDPISEHNRLYWYRQTLGQGPEFLTYFQNEAQLEKSRLLSDRFSAERPKGSFSTLEIQRTEQGDSAMYLCASSHHSGNQPQHFGDGTRLSIL.

V usage is TRBV10-3 and J usage is TRBJ1-1, with 8 bases lining up with TRBD1. Germline V gene lookup returns CDR1 ENHRY and CDR2 SYGVKD. The CDR3 is made up of 15 amino acids. Germline trimming cut 3 bases from V and 6 bases from J; bases unmatched to any gene: 9. DNA of the CDR3: TGTGCCATCAGTGATCCGGGACAGGATCCGTCTGAAGCTTTCTTT. It translates to CAISDPGQDPSEAFF.

J is TRBJ2-3 and V is TRBV6-6; 9 nucleotides match TRBD2. J lost 2 bases, V lost 2 bases, and 5 bases had no gene match. In germline, CDR1 is MNHNY, CDR2 SVGAGI (reference sequence). This CDR3 has 16 residues. In nucleotides, the CDR3 is TGTGCCAGCAGTTACGGTTTAGCGGGGGTCACAGATACGCAGTATTTT. Its translation: CASSYGLAGVTDTQYF.

The chain couples TRBV9 to TRBJ2-3; D gene uncertain. The CDR3 has 10 amino acids. Trimming pared 3 bases from V and 6 bases from J, leaving 2 bases between. Germline-derived CDR1 and CDR2 are SGDLS and YYNGEE. The CDR3 nucleotides read TGTGCCAGCAGCGGGGATACGCAGTATTTT. This gives the protein CASSGDTQYF.

V and J are TRBV25-1 and TRBJ2-7, with D perhaps matching TRBD1 (5 bases). V lost 6 bases and J lost 6, with 18 bases in between. Germline-derived CDR1 and CDR2 are MGHDK and SYGVNS. The CDR3 covers 14 residues. CDR3 in DNA: TGTGCCAGCAGGCAACCGACAGTCTACGGCGAGCAGTACTTC. Residues: CASRQPTVYGEQYF.

V and J are TRBV24-1 and TRBJ2-5, with TRBD2 matching 13 bases. V lost 4 bases to trimming and J lost 5 bases; unmatched junction nucleotides: 9. The germline V gene encodes CDR1 KGHDR and CDR2 SFDVKD. The CDR3 has 17 amino acids. Written as DNA, the CDR3 is TGTGCCACCAGTGAACTGACTAGCGGGGGGCCAGTGGAGACCCAGTACTTC. It encodes CATSELTSGGPVETQYF.

V and J are TRBV19 and TRBJ2-4, with 7 bases matching TRBD1. The CDR3 has 17 amino acids. The trim removed 1 base at V and 3 bases at J, leaving 9 bases unmatched. Germline lookup yields CDR1 LNHDA and CDR2 SQIVND (reference sequence). CDR3 sequence: CASSIVHNTGVKNIQYF. Here the CDR3 DNA reads TGTGCCAGTAGTATAGTCCATAACACAGGGGTCAAAAACATTCAGTACTTC.

The chain joins TRBV6-2 or TRBV6-3 to TRBJ1-1, with D uncertain. The CDR3 loop spans 15 amino acids. CDR1 is MNHEY, CDR2 SVGEGT, per germline. V lost 5 bases and J 6 bases, leaving 19 bases between the germline ends. In nucleotides, the CDR3 is TGTGCCAGCAGTGTCGCGGTCTCAATTTGGTCTGAAGCTTTCTTT. Translating it yields CASSVAVSIWSEAFF.

The rearrangement uses TRBV2 and TRBJ2-5; tentatively, D is TRBD2 (5 bases). This CDR3 spans 12 amino acids. The V gene lost 11 bases and the J gene lost 9 bases, with 19 bases spanning the gap. In germline, CDR1 is SNHLY, CDR2 FYNNEI. CDR3 coding DNA: TGTGCCGGGAGTGGACTGGACGGGGCCCAGTACTTC. Amino acid sequence: CAGSGLDGAQYF. The variable domain in full, with the rest retrieved from reference TRBV2 and TRBJ2-5, is EPEVTQTPSHQVTQMGQEVILRCVPISNHLYFYWYRQILGQKVEFLVSFYNNEISEKSEIFDDQFSVERPDGSNFTLKIRSTKLEDSAMYFCAGSGLDGAQYFGPGTRLLVL.

This sequence joins TRBV30 and TRBJ2-7; tentative D call: TRBD2 (5 bases). V was shortened by 1 base and J by 6 bases, with 7 bases between the two germline ends. Germline lookup yields CDR1 GTSNPN and CDR2 SVGIG (reference sequence). CDR3 length: 11 residues. CDR3 sequence: CAWSAGLEQYF. CDR3 nucleotide sequence: TGTGCCTGGAGTGCCGGACTCGAGCAGTACTTC.

This rearrangement joins TRBV4-1 to TRBJ1-5; no clear D. Trimming cost V 0 bases and J 0 bases, with 18 bases left between them. CDR3 size: 19 residues. Germline V gives CDR1 MGHRA, CDR2 YSYEKL. CDR3: CASSQDQWVGEYSNQPQHF. The CDR3 bases are TGCGCCAGCAGCCAAGATCAATGGGTCGGAGAATATAGCAATCAGCCCCAGCATTTT.

This rearrangement joins TRBV9 to TRBJ2-3, with D perhaps matching TRBD2 (6 bases). V dropped 0 bases and J dropped 4 bases, with 15 bases sitting between them. Germline V CDR1 and CDR2: SGDLS, YYNGEE. The CDR3 loop spans 16 amino acids. CDR3 sequence reads: CASSVAGLQRSDTQYF. In nucleotides, the CDR3 is TGTGCCAGCAGCGTAGCGGGACTCCAGAGATCAGATACGCAGTATTTT.

The chain couples TRBV7-6 to TRBJ2-3, with TRBD2 as a possible D gene (6 bases). V was trimmed by 5 bases and J by 0 bases, leaving 12 bases between them. Germline CDR1 SGHVS, CDR2 FNYEAQ. CDR3 size: 15 residues. The CDR3 loop is CASSGGTVSTDTQYF. CDR3 coding DNA: TGTGCCAGCAGCGGCGGGACGGTAAGCACAGATACGCAGTATTTT.

The CDR3 region has the DNA TGTGCCAGCAGTTCGGGACGGCGACTACCCTACTACGAGCAGTACTTC. This codes for CASSSGRRLPYYEQYF. The V call is TRBV7-9, the J call TRBJ2-7, with D possibly being TRBD1 or TRBD2 (5 bases each). V was cut by 6 bases and J by 3 bases, with 21 bases left in between. Germline assignment: CDR1 SEHNR and CDR2 FQNEAQ (reference sequence). The CDR3 covers 16 residues.